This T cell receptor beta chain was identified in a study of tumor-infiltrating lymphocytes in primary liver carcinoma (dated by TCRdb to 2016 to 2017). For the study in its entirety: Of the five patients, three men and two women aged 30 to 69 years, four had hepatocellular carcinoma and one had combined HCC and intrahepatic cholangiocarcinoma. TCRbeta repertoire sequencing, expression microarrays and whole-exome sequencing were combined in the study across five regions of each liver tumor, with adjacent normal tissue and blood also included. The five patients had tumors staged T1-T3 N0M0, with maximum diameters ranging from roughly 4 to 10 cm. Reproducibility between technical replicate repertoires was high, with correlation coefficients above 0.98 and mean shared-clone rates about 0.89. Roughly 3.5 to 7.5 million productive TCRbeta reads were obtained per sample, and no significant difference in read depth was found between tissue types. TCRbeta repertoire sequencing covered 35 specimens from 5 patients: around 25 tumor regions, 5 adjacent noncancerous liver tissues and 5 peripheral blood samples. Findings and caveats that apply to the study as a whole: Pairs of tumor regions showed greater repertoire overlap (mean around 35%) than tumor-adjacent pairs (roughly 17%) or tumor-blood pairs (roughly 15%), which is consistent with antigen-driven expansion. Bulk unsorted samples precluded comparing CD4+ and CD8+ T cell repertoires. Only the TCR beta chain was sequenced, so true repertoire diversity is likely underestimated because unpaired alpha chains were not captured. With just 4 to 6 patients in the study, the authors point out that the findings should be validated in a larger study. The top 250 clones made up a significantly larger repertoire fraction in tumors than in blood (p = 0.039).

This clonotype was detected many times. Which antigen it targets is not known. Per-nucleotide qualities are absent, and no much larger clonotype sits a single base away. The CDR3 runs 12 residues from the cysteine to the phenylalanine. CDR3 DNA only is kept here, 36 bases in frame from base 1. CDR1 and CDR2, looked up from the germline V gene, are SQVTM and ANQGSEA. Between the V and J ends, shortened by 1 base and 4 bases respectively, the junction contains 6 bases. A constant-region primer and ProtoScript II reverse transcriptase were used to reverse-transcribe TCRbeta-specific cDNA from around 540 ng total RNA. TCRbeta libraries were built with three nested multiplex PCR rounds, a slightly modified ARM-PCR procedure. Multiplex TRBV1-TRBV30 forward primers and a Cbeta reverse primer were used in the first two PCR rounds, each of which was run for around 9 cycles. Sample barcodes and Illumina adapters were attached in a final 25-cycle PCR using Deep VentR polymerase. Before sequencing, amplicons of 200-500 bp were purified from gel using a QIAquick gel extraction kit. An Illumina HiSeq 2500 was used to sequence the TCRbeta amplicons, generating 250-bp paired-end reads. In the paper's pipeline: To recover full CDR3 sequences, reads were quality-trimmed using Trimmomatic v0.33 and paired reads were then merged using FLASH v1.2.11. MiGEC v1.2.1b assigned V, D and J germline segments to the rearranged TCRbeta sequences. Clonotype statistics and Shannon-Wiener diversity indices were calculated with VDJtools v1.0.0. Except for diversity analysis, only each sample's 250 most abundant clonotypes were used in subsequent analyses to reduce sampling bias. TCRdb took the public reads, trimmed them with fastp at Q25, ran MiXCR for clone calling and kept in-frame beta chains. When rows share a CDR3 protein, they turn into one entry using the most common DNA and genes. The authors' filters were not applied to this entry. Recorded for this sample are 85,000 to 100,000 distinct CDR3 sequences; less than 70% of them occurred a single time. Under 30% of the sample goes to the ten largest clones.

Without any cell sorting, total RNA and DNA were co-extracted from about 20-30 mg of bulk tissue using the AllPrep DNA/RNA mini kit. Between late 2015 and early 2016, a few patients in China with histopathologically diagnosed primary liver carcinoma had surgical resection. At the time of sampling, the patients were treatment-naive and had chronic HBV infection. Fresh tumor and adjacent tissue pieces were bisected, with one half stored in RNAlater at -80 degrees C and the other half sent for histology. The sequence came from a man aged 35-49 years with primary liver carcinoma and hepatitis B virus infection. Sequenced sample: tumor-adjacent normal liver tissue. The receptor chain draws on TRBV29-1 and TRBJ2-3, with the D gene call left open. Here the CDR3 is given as CSVEGGADTQYF. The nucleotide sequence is TGCAGCGTTGAAGGGGGTGCAGATACGCAGTATTTT.